This TCR beta chain was profiled in a study of T cells expressing NK-cell markers (dated by TCRdb to about 2020). A note on the overall study: Several donors provided sorted CD3+CD56+NKG2C+, CD3+CD56+NKG2C- and CD3+CD56-NKG2C+ T-cell subsets, whose TCR beta-chain repertoires were profiled. Seven of the eight sequenced donors were HCMV-seropositive and one was HCMV-seronegative. The eight sequenced donors were randomly selected healthy volunteers, three men and five women. Sequencing of the libraries produced 2 x 150 bp reads on Illumina HiSeq 2000/2500, MiSeq or NextSeq.

HCMV-specific IgG was detected in serum with a commercial ELISA kit to determine HCMV serostatus. Ficoll density gradient centrifugation was used to isolate peripheral blood mononuclear cells from blood. From cysteine to phenylalanine, the CDR3 is 16 amino acids long. The DNA sequence is not available. Via the germline V gene, CDR1 is LGHNA and CDR2 YNFKEQ. Overall results and qualifications from the work: It remained unclear whether the expanded NKG2C-expressing T cell clones were specific for HCMV antigens. For five or six donors, the dominant CD3+CD56+NKG2C+ clonotypes were among the top 10 CD8+ clonotypes and accounted for about 1.0-7.5% of CD8+ T cells. Those dominant clonotypes were again the most abundant among CD3+CD56-NKG2C+ cells in a few donors, at roughly 28.3-65%.

Sequencing was carried out with an Illumina HiSeq 2000. 5'RACE template switching, by which a universal primer site and unique molecular identifiers were added, was used to make TCR beta cDNA libraries. Priming for cDNA synthesis came from the TCR beta constant segment, and two successive PCR amplification steps followed. Concerning the study's data processing: MIGEC was used to demultiplex reads and group the reads by UMI, and MiTCR was used to assemble and quantify clonotypes. Only TCR cDNA sequences supported by at least two reads were kept to exclude erroneous sequences. The tcR package was used for downstream repertoire analysis, with clonotypes matched between fractions based on CDR3 nucleotide sequence plus V segment. Antigen specificity was annotated against VDJdb with VDJmatch, allowing one amino acid substitution in CDR3. TCRdb reprocessed the reads, and each CDR3 protein sequence is entered once, without DNA. The V and J calls shown here were made by TCRdb, not taken from the authors' results. The sample table gives 550,000 to 600,000 distinct CDR3 sequences. The ten biggest clones cover approximately 3.6% of the sample.

For this clonotype: This receptor's antigen is unknown.

This sequence originates from a man younger than 35 in good health. Donor details come from another sample of the same person, matched by shared clones. The chain links TRBV4-2 with TRBJ2-2; TCRdb gives TRBD2 as the D gene, but with no DNA this cannot be confirmed. The sequenced sample was blood T cells: a sorted CD56 or NKG2C T cell subset, CD4+ or CD8+ T cells, or bulk PBMC T cells (not recorded which). The CDR3 in this case is CASSQQTSGKTGELFF.